This T cell receptor (beta chain) derives from a study of T cell repertoires in cytomegalovirus infection. Study details: Indicated by public TCR beta signatures were CMV infection and matching HLA type. Study observations and caveats: Cumulative frequency (of public TCR beta family members) identified carriers of CMV plus the relevant HLA.

The table lists this clonotype with a few counts. What it recognizes is unknown. A single record per CDR3 protein comes from TCRdb applying MiXCR to the reads. Counted here are some 680,000 distinct CDR3 sequences, roughly 36% occurring once; the ten biggest clones make up around 2.6%. Between the trimmed V and J ends, which lost 2 bases and 0 bases, there was a span of 20 bases. CDR3 size: 18 residues. Germline V gene data show CDR1 as GTSNPN and CDR2 as SVGIG (reference sequence). Source material: PBMCs. The chain carries TRBV30 and TRBJ1-5; D is undetermined. This receptor was obtained from a human donor in good health (CMV status not recorded). Some clones in this sample may be carry-over from other donors' samples. CDR3 protein: CAWSMEGGRITSNQPQHF. CDR3 in DNA: TGTGCCTGGAGTATGGAGGGAGGACGGATCACTAGCAATCAGCCCCAGCATTTT.